These 9 T cell receptor beta chains share one sample of origin, sequenced in a study of T cells in Graves' hyperthyroidism and ophthalmopathy. Researchers took RNA transcripts and amplified the TCR beta CDR3 regions from them. In the first-round RT-PCR of the TCR CDR3, the HTBI primer set was used. MiXCR, applied by TCRdb to the multiplex PCR reads, yields one record per CDR3 protein. Of around 450,000 distinct CDR3 sequences detected, more than 15% appear once; the ten largest clones hold roughly 7.7%. The sample was blood. The receptor set was obtained from a woman aged 18-29 years with Graves' hyperthyroidism.

This clonotype was picked up a small number of times. This chain connects TRBV13 to TRBJ1-5; 7 nucleotides match TRBD1. The CDR3 extends over 14 amino acids. The V gene end was trimmed by 5 bases and the J gene end by 0 bases; junction bases not matched to a gene: 1. The V gene's germline CDR1 is PRHDT and CDR2 FYEKMQ (reference sequence). Here the CDR3 reads CASSHRGSNQPQHF. CDR3 in DNA: TGTGCCAGCAGCCACAGGGGTAGCAATCAGCCCCAGCATTTT.

This clonotype was found many times. The genes are TRBV3-1 and TRBJ1-1; D remains unclear. The CDR3 is 12 amino acids. V dropped 5 bases and J dropped 9 bases, with 13 bases sitting between them. From germline, CDR1 is LGHDT and CDR2 YNNKEL (reference sequence). This CDR3 reads CASSSRGGKAFF. The CDR3 DNA follows: TGTGCCAGCAGCTCAAGAGGAGGGAAAGCTTTCTTT.

The sample holds many counts of this clonotype. The chain links TRBV2 to TRBJ2-7; a possible D gene is TRBD1 (5 bases). The germline CDR1 and CDR2 sequences are SNHLY and FYNNEI. V was trimmed by 7 bases and J by 2 bases, leaving 9 bases between them. This CDR3 region has 12 residues. The CDR3 nucleotides read TGTGCCAGCACCCTGGGGCCCTACGAGCAGTACTTC. Its protein product is CASTLGPYEQYF.

This clonotype appeared a few times. CDR3 coding DNA: TGCAGTGCTGAGAGTTGGGGGCAGGGGAATTATGGCTACACCTTC. Translated: CSAESWGQGNYGYTF. The J gene is TRBJ1-2, the V gene TRBV20-1; D may be TRBD1 (6 bases). V shed 5 bases and J shed 5 bases, with 21 bases lying between them. Per the germline V gene, CDR1 is DFQATT and CDR2 is SNEGSKA (reference sequence). This CDR3 region has 15 residues.

The rearrangement links TRBV4-2 to TRBJ2-7, with D perhaps TRBD2 (6 bases). The germline CDR1 and CDR2 sequences are LGHNA and YNFKEQ. Trimming shortened V by 1 base and J by 1 base, and 17 bases separated the two germline ends. The CDR3 is made up of 17 amino acids. The CDR3 loop reads CASSQGSPGLLSYEQYF. CDR3 DNA: TGTGCCAGCAGCCAAGGTTCCCCGGGACTCCTATCCTACGAGCAGTACTTC.

The sample holds many counts of this clonotype. The chain couples TRBV30 to TRBJ1-4; D unresolved. The CDR3 has 15 residues. V was shortened by 0 bases and J by 1 base, with 9 bases between the two germline ends. CDR1 is GTSNPN and CDR2 is SVGIG in the germline V gene (reference sequence). In DNA, the CDR3 is TGTGCCTGGAGTGTAGGGTCATTAACTAATGAAAAACTGTTTTTT. Its translation is CAWSVGSLTNEKLFF.

This clonotype was observed a handful of times. The rearrangement joins TRBV5-1 to TRBJ1-2; 8 bases map to TRBD1. Germline V gene sequence: CDR1 SGHRS, CDR2 YFSETQ. This CDR3 region has 15 residues. The ends lost 5 bases at V and 6 bases at J; junction bases unmatched: 12. In DNA, the CDR3 is TGCGCCAGCAGACTCCTGGGACAGACAGGGGATGGCTACACCTTC. It translates to CASRLLGQTGDGYTF.

This clonotype occurred many times. J is TRBJ1-2 and V is TRBV11-2; D is ambiguous. This CDR3 comprises 11 residues. The germline CDR1 and CDR2 sequences are SGHAT and FQNNGV. Between the trimmed V and J ends, which lost 1 base and 10 bases, there was a span of 7 bases. Written as DNA, the CDR3 is TGTGCCAGCAGCTTAGCTGGAGACTACACCTTC. The encoded protein is CASSLAGDYTF. Full variable domain (missing parts from reference TRBV11-2 and TRBJ1-2): EAGVAQSPRYKIIEKRQSVAFWCNPISGHATLYWYQQILGQGPKLLIQFQNNGVVDDSQLPKDRFSAERLKGVDSTLKIQPAKLEDSAVYLCASSLAGDYTFGSGTRLTVV.

The chain couples TRBV27 to TRBJ1-1, with D maybe TRBD1 (5 bases). The CDR3 contains 14 residues. Trimming cost V 5 bases and J 4 bases, with 14 bases left between them. Germline CDR1 reads MNHEY; CDR2 reads SMNVEV (reference sequence). This chain's CDR3 is CASSANRKFTEAFF. CDR3 nucleotides: TGTGCCAGCAGTGCTAACAGGAAATTCACTGAAGCTTTCTTT.